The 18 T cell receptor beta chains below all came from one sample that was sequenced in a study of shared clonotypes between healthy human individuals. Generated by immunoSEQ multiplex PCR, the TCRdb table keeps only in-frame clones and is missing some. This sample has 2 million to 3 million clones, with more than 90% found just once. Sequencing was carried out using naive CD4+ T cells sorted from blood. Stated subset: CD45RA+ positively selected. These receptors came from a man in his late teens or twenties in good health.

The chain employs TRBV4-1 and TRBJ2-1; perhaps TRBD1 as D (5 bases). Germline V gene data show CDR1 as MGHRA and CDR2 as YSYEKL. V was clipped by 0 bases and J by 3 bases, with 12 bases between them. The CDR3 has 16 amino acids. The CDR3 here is CASSQDFGQLYNEQFF. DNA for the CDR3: TGCGCCAGCAGCCAAGATTTCGGACAACTCTACAATGAGCAGTTCTTC.

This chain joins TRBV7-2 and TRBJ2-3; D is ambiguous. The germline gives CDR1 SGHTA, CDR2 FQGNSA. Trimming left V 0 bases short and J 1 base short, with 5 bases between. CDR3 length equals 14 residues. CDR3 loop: CASSLALGTDTQYF. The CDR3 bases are TGTGCCAGCAGCTTAGCCCTGGGCACAGATACGCAGTATTTT.

CDR3 sequence (DNA): TGTGCCAGCAGGTCCGGAGGAGATACGCAGTATTTT. As protein: CASRSGGDTQYF. The rearrangement links TRBV6-5 to TRBJ2-3; maybe TRBD2 (5 bases). This CDR3 is 12 amino acids long. Per germline, CDR1 MNHEY and CDR2 SVGAGI. The germline V and J ends were trimmed by 6 bases and 5 bases, with 9 bases remaining between them.

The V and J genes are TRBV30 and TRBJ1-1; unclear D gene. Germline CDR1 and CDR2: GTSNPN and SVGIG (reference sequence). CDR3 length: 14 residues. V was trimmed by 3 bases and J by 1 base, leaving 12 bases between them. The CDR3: CAWREGNSNTEAFF. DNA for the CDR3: TGTGCCTGGAGAGAAGGAAACTCGAACACTGAAGCTTTCTTT.

CDR3 residues: CASSLESRGGEQYF. For the CDR3, the DNA is TGTGCCAGCAGCTTAGAGTCACGTGGTGGCGAGCAGTACTTC. The gene calls are TRBV7-2 and TRBJ2-7; D is ambiguous. The CDR3 runs to 14 residues. V shed 1 base and J shed 6 bases, with 13 bases lying between them. Germline assignment: CDR1 SGHTA and CDR2 FQGNSA.

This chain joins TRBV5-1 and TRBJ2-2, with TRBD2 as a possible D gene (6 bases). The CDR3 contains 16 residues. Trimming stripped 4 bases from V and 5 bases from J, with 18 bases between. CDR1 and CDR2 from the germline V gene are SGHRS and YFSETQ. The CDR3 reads CASSPRLATGTGELFF. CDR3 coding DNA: TGCGCCAGCAGCCCACGGCTAGCGACGGGGACCGGGGAGCTGTTTTTT.

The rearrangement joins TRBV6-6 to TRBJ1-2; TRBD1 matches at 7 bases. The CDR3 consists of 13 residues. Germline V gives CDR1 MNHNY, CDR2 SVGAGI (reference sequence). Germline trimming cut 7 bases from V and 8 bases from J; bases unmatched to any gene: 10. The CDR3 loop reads CASTLQGMYGYTF. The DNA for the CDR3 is TGTGCCAGCACCCTACAGGGGATGTACGGCTACACCTTC.

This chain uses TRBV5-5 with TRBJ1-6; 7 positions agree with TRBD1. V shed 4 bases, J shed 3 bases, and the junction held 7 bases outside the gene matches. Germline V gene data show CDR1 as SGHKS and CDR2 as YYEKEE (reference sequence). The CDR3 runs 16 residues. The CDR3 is CASSDDREVYNSPLHF. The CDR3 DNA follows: TGTGCCAGCAGCGATGACAGGGAAGTCTATAATTCACCCCTCCACTTT.

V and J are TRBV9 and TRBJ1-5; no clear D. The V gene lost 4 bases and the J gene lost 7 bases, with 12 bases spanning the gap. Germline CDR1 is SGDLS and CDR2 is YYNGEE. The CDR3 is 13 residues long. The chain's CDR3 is CASSSNPGQPQHF. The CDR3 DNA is TGTGCCAGCAGCTCTAACCCGGGACAGCCCCAGCATTTT.

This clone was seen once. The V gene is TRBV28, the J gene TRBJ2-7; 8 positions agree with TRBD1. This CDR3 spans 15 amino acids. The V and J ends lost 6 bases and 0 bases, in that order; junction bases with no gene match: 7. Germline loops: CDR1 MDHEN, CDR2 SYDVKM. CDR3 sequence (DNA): TGTGCCAGCAGACTGACAGGGGACCTCTCCTACGAGCAGTACTTC. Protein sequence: CASRLTGDLSYEQYF.

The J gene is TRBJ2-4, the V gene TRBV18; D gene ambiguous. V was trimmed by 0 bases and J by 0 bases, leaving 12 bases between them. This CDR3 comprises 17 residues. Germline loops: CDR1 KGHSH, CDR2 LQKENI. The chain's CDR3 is CASSPPSSPLAKNIQYF. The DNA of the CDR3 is TGTGCCAGCTCACCACCGAGCAGCCCGCTAGCCAAAAACATTCAGTACTTC.

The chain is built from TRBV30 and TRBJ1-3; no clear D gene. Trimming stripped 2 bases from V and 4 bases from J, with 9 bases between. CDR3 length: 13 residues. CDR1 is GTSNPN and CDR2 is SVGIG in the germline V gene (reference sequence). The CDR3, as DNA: TGTGCCTGGAGTCAGTGGGAAGGAAACACCATATATTTT. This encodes CAWSQWEGNTIYF.

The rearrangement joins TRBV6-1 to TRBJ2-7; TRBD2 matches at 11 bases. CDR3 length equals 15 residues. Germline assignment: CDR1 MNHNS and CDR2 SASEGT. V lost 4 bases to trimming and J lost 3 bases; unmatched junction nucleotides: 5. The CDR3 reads CASSASGTSGYEQYF. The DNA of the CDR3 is TGTGCCAGCAGTGCTTCCGGGACTAGCGGCTACGAGCAGTACTTC.

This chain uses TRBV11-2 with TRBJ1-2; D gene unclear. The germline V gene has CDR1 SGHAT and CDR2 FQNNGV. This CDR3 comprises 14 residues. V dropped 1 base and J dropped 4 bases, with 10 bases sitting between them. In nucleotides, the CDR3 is TGTGCCAGCAGCTTAGCCGGACTGGGCTATGGCTACACCTTC. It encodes CASSLAGLGYGYTF. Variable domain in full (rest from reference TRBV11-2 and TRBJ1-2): EAGVAQSPRYKIIEKRQSVAFWCNPISGHATLYWYQQILGQGPKLLIQFQNNGVVDDSQLPKDRFSAERLKGVDSTLKIQPAKLEDSAVYLCASSLAGLGYGYTFGSGTRLTVV.

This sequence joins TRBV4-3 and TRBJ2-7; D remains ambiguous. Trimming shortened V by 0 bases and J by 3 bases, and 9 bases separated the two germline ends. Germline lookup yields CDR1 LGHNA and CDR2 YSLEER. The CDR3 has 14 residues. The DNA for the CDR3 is TGCGCCAGCAGCCAAGAGCCACTATACTACGAGCAGTACTTC. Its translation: CASSQEPLYYEQYF.

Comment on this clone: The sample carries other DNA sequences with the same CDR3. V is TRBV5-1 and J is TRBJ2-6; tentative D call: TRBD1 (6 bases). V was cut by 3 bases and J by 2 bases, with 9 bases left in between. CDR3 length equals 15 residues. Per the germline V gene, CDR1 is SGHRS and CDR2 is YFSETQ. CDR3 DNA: TGCGCCAGCAGCTCACAGGGAACTGGGGCCAACGTCCTGACTTTC. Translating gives CASSSQGTGANVLTF. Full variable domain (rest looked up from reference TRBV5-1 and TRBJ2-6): KAGVTQTPRYLIKTRGQQVTLSCSPISGHRSVSWYQQTPGQGLQFLFEYFSETQRNKGNFPGRFSGRQFSNSRSEMNVSTLELGDSALYLCASSSQGTGANVLTFGAGSRLTVL.

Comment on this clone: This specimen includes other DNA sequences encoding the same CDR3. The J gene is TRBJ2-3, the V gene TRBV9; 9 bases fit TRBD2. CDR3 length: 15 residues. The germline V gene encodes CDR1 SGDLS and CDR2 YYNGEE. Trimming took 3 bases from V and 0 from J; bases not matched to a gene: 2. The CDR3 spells CASSASGTSTDTQYF. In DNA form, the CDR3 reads TGTGCCAGCAGCGCTAGCGGGACTAGCACAGATACGCAGTATTTT.

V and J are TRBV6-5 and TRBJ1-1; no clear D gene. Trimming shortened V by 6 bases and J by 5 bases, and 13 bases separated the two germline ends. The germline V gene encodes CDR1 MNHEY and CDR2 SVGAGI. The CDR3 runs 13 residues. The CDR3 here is CASSIRRGTEAFF. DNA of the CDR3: TGTGCCAGCAGCATACGTCGCGGTACTGAAGCTTTCTTT.